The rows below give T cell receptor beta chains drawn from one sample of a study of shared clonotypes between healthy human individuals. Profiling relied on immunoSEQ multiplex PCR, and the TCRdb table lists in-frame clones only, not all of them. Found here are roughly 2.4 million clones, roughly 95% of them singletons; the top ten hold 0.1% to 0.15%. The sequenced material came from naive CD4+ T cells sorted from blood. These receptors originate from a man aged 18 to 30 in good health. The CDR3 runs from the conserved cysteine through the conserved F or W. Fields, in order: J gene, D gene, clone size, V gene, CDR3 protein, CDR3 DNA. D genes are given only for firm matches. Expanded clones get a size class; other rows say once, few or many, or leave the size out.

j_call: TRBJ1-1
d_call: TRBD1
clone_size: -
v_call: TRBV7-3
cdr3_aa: CASSNTGGARTEAFF
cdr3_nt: TGTGCCAGCAGCAATACAGGGGGCGCACGGACTGAAGCTTTCTTT

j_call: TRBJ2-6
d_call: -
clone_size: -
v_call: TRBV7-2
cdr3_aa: CASSLGRVSGANVLTF
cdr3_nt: TGTGCCAGCAGCTTAGGGCGTGTCTCTGGGGCCAACGTCCTGACTTTC

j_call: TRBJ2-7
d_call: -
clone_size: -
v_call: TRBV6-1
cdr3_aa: CASRMIGGNEQYF
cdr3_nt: TGTGCCAGCAGAATGATCGGGGGCAACGAGCAGTACTTC

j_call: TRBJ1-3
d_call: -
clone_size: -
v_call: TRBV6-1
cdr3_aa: CASRWSGNTIYF
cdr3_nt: TGTGCCAGCAGGTGGTCTGGAAACACCATATATTTT

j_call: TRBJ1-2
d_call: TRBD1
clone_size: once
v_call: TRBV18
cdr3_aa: CASSPPGQGAETF
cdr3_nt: TGTGCCAGCTCACCACCCGGACAGGGGGCAGAGACCTTC

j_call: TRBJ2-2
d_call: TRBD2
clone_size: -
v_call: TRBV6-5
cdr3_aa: CASSRLAVGELFF
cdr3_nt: TGTGCCAGCAGTCGACTAGCTGTCGGGGAGCTGTTTTTT

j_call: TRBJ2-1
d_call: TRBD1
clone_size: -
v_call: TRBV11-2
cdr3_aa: CASSLGQGNEQFF
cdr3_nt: TGTGCCAGCAGCCTGGGACAGGGCAATGAGCAGTTCTTC

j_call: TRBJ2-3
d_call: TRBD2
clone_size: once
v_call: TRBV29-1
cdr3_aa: CSVPTSGSTDTQYF
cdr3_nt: TGCAGCGTCCCCACTAGCGGGAGCACAGATACGCAGTATTTT

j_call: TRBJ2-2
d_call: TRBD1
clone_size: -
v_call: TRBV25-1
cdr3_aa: CASSEWGRGKAGELFF
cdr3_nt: TGTGCCAGCAGTGAATGGGGCAGGGGGAAAGCCGGGGAGCTGTTTTTT

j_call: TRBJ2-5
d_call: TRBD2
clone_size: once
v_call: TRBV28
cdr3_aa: CASKAPGVAGGETQYF
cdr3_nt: TGTGCCAGCAAGGCCCCGGGGGTAGCGGGGGGAGAGACCCAGTACTTC

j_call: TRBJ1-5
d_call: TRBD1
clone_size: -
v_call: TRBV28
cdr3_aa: CATKDRGLLGNQPQHF
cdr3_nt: TGTGCCACCAAAGACAGGGGACTTTTGGGCAATCAGCCCCAGCATTTT

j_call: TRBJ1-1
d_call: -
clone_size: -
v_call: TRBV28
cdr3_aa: CASSSPGGRNTEAFF
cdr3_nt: TGTGCCAGCAGTTCCCCCGGGGGGAGGAACACTGAAGCTTTCTTT

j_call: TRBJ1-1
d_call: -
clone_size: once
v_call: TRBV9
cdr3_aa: CASSTYGTSAEAFF
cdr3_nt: TGTGCCAGCAGCACATACGGGACATCGGCTGAAGCTTTCTTT

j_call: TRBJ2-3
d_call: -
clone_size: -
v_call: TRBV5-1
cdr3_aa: CASSLGRGDTQYF
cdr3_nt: TGCGCCAGCAGCTTGGGCAGAGGAGATACGCAGTATTTT

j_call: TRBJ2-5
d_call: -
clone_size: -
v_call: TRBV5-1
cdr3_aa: CASSLVNQETQYF
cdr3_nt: TGCGCCAGCAGCTTGGTTAACCAAGAGACCCAGTACTTC

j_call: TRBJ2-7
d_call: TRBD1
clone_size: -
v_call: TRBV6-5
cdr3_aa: CASSPGTGAPLSF
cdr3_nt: TGTGCCAGCAGCCCGGGGACAGGGGCACCTCTATCGTTC

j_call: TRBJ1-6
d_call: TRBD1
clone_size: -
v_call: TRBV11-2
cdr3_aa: CASRSGTVGIATLHF
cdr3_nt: TGTGCCAGCCGGTCGGGGACAGTGGGGATTGCGACCCTCCACTTT

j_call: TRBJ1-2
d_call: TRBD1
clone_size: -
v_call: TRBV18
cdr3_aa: CASTTGTNYGYTF
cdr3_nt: TGTGCCAGCACGACAGGGACGAACTATGGCTACACCTTC

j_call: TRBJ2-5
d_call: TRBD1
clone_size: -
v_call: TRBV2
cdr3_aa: CATGGTTRETQYF
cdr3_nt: TGTGCCACAGGGGGTACGACCCGGGAGACCCAGTACTTC

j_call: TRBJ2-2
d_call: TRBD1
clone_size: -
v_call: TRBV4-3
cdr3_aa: CASSEDRETGELFF
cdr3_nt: TGCGCCAGCAGCGAAGACAGGGAGACCGGGGAGCTGTTTTTT

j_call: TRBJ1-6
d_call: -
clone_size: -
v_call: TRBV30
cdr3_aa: CAWSVKVSPLHF
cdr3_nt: TGTGCCTGGAGTGTAAAGGTTTCACCCCTCCACTTT

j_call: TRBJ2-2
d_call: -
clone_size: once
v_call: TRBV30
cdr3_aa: CAWSVLRGGELFF
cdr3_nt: TGTGCCTGGAGTGTACTCAGGGGCGGGGAGCTGTTTTTT

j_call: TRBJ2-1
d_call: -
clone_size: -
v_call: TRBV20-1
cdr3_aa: CSAAYNEQFF
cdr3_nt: TGCAGTGCTGCGTACAATGAGCAGTTCTTC

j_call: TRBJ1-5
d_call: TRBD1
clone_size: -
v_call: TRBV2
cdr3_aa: CASSDWTGNQPQHF
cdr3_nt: TGTGCCAGCAGTGACTGGACAGGGAATCAGCCCCAGCATTTT

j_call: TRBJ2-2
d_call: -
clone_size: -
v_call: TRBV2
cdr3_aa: CASLGNAPRTGELFF
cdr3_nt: TGTGCCAGCCTTGGGAATGCCCCGAGGACCGGGGAGCTGTTTTTT

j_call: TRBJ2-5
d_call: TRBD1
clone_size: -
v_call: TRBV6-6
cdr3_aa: CASSPGQGVGETQYF
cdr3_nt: TGTGCCAGCAGTCCGGGACAGGGGGTCGGAGAGACCCAGTACTTC

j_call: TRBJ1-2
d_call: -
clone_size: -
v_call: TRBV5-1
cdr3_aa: CASSSTAVPSDGYTF
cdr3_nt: TGCGCCAGCAGCTCCACTGCCGTACCGAGCGATGGCTACACCTTC

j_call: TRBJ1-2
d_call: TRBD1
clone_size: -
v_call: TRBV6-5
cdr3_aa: CASSGTGGYGYTF
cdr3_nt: TGTGCCAGCAGCGGAACAGGGGGATATGGCTACACCTTC

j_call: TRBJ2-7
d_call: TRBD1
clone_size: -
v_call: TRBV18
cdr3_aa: CASSSTGQPSYEQYF
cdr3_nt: TGTGCCAGCTCGTCCACGGGACAGCCTTCCTACGAGCAGTACTTC

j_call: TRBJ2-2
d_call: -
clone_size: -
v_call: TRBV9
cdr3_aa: CASSLVPGNGELFF
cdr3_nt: TGTGCCAGCAGCCTAGTCCCAGGGAACGGGGAGCTGTTTTTT

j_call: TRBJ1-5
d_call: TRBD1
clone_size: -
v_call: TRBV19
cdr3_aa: CASTNLRDRARQGNQPQHF
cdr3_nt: TGTGCCAGTACCAATCTGAGGGACAGAGCCCGTCAAGGCAATCAGCCCCAGCATTTT

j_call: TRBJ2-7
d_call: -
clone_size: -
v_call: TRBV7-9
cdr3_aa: CASSSLSGEQYF
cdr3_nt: TGTGCCAGCAGCTCCTTGAGCGGAGAGCAGTACTTC

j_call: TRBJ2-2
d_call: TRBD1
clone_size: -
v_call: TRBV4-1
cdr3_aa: CASSQWDRDTGELFF
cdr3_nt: TGCGCCAGCAGCCAATGGGACAGAGACACCGGGGAGCTGTTTTTT

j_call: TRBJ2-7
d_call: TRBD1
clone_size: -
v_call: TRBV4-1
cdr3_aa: CASSQQQGGSYEQYF
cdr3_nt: TGCGCCAGCAGCCAGCAACAGGGGGGCTCCTACGAGCAGTACTTC

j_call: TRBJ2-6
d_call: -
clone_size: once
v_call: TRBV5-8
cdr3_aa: CASSPGRMSGANVLTF
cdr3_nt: TGTGCCAGCAGCCCCGGACGGATGTCTGGGGCCAACGTCCTGACTTTC

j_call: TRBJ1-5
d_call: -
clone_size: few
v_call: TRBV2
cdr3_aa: CASSDAGISNQPQHF
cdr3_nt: TGTGCCAGCAGTGATGCGGGCATTAGCAATCAGCCCCAGCATTTT

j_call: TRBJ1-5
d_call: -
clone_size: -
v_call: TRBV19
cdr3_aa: CASSRQEAFNQPQHF
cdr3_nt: TGTGCCAGTAGTAGACAGGAAGCCTTCAATCAGCCCCAGCATTTT

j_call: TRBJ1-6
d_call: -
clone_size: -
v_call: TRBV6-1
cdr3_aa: CASRGGQNSPLHF
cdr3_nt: TGTGCCAGCAGGGGGGGGCAGAACTCACCCCTCCACTTT

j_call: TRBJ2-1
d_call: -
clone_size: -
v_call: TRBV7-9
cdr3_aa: CASSLVEGREQFF
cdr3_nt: TGTGCCAGCAGCTTAGTCGAAGGGCGTGAGCAGTTCTTC

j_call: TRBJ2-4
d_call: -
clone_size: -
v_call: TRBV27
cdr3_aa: CASSSPLQVAKNIQYF
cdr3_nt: TGTGCCAGCAGTTCCCCACTTCAAGTAGCCAAAAACATTCAGTACTTC

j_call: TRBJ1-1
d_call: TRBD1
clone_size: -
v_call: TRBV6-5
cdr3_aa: CASSWTGENTEAFF
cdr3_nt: TGTGCCAGCAGTTGGACAGGGGAGAACACTGAAGCTTTCTTT

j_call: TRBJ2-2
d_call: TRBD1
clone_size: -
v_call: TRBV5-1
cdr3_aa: CASSFYQGAGTGELFF
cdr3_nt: TGCGCCAGCAGCTTCTACCAGGGGGCGGGAACCGGGGAGCTGTTTTTT

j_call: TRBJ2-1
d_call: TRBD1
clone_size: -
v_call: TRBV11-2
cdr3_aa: CASSLQGANEQFF
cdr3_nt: TGTGCCAGCAGCTTGCAGGGGGCCAATGAGCAGTTCTTC